This is a list of T cell receptor beta chains from one sample in a study of OX40 agonist ivuxolimab in advanced cancers. Sequencing was performed with immunoSEQ multiplex PCR; in TCRdb, only in-frame clones are kept and a portion is missing. The sample lists over 70,000 clones, 80% to 90% occurring once. Specimen: CD4+ or CD8+ T cells sorted from blood, collected in a trial of the OX40 agonist ivuxolimab. The receptors were sampled from an adult with an advanced solid tumor such as melanoma, head and neck, liver or kidney cancer. Each CDR3 is given with its conserved first and last residue. A D gene is named only where the DNA matches it firmly. Clone size is shown for a subset of rows, as once, few, many or a class of expanded clone.

CDR3 protein | CDR3 DNA | V gene | D gene | J gene | clone size
CASSVAVGGGGARETQYF | TGTGCCAGCAGCGTAGCTGTCGGTGGCGGGGGGGCTCGGGAGACCCAGTACTTC | TRBV9 | TRBD2 | TRBJ2-5 | .
CASSSHGGGDNSPLHF | TGTGCCAGCAGTTCTCATGGAGGGGGCGATAATTCACCCCTCCACTTT | TRBV28 | TRBD1 | TRBJ1-6 | .
CASRDRETGTGNEQFF | TGTGCCAGTAGGGATAGGGAGACAGGGACTGGGAATGAGCAGTTCTTC | TRBV19 | . | TRBJ2-1 | .
CASSPLAASQPQHF | TGTGCCAGCTCACCATTGGCGGCAAGTCAGCCCCAGCATTTT | TRBV18 | . | TRBJ1-5 | .
CASSQQGARNNEQFF | TGTGCCAGCAGCCAGCAAGGGGCGAGAAACAATGAGCAGTTCTTC | TRBV7-3 | . | TRBJ2-1 | .
CASSSGTGSYEQYF | TGTGCCAGCAGCTCCGGGACAGGGTCTTACGAGCAGTACTTC | TRBV11-2 | TRBD1 | TRBJ2-7 | .
CASRGPSVIFSYEQYF | TGTGCCAGTCGAGGACCGAGCGTTATTTTTTCCTACGAGCAGTACTTC | TRBV28 | . | TRBJ2-7 | .
CASSSEQGRGSPLHF | TGCGCCAGCAGCTCAGAACAGGGGAGGGGTTCACCCCTCCACTTT | TRBV5-1 | TRBD1 | TRBJ1-6 | few
CASSPKGGLTEAFF | TGTGCCAGCAGCCCAAAAGGAGGGTTGACTGAAGCTTTCTTT | TRBV14 | . | TRBJ1-1 | few
CASKIGGREETQYF | TGCGCCAGCAAAATCGGGGGCCGGGAAGAGACCCAGTACTTC | TRBV5-1 | . | TRBJ2-5 | .
CASSITQGDQPQHF | TGTGCCAGCAGCATAACACAAGGGGATCAGCCCCAGCATTTT | TRBV28 | . | TRBJ1-5 | .
CAWSVGTAGEQYF | TGTGCCTGGAGTGTAGGGACAGCCGGCGAGCAGTACTTC | TRBV30 | TRBD1 | TRBJ2-7 | .
CASSWGQGRNYGHTF | TGTGCCAGCAGCTGGGGACAGGGCCGTAACTATGGCCACACCTTC | TRBV5-4 | TRBD1 | TRBJ1-2 | .
CASSQDLRNEQFF | TGCGCCAGCAGCCAAGATTTAAGGAATGAGCAGTTCTTC | TRBV4-3 | . | TRBJ2-1 | .
CASSYLGTDGSPLHF | TGTGCCAGCAGTTACTTGGGGACAGACGGTTCACCCCTCCACTTT | TRBV6-5 | TRBD1 | TRBJ1-6 | .
CASSSLKEDNYGYTF | TGTGCCAGCAGCTCGTTGAAGGAAGACAACTATGGCTACACCTTC | TRBV5-5 | . | TRBJ1-2 | .
CASRAGQGSTYEQYF | TGCGCCAGCAGGGCGGGACAGGGGAGCACCTACGAGCAGTACTTC | TRBV5-1 | TRBD1 | TRBJ2-7 | .
CASRDSGGRYGYTF | TGTGCCAGCAGAGACTCCGGGGGGCGTTATGGCTACACCTTC | TRBV6-5 | . | TRBJ1-2 | .
CASSPPDRDLYEQYF | TGCGCCAGCAGCCCCCCCGACAGGGATCTCTACGAGCAGTACTTC | TRBV5-1 | TRBD1 | TRBJ2-7 | .
CASSLEGGSGYTF | TGTGCCAGCAGCTTAGAAGGAGGGAGCGGCTACACCTTC | TRBV11-2 | . | TRBJ1-2 | .